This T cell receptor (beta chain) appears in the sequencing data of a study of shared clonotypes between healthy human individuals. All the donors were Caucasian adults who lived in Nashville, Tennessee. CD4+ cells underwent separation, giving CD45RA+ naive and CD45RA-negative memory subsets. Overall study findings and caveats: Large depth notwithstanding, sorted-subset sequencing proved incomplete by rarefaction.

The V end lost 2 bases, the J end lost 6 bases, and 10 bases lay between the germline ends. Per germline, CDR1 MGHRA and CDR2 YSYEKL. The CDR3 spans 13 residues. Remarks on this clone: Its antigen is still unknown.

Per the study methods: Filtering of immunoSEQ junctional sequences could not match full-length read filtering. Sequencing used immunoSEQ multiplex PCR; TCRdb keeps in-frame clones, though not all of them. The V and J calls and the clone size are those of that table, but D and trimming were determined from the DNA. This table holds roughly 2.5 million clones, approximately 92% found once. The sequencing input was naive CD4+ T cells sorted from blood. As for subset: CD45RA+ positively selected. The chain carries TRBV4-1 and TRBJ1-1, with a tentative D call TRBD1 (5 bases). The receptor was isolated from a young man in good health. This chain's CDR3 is CASSQLGVAEAFF. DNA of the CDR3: TGCGCCAGCAGCCAATTGGGGGTCGCTGAAGCTTTCTTT.